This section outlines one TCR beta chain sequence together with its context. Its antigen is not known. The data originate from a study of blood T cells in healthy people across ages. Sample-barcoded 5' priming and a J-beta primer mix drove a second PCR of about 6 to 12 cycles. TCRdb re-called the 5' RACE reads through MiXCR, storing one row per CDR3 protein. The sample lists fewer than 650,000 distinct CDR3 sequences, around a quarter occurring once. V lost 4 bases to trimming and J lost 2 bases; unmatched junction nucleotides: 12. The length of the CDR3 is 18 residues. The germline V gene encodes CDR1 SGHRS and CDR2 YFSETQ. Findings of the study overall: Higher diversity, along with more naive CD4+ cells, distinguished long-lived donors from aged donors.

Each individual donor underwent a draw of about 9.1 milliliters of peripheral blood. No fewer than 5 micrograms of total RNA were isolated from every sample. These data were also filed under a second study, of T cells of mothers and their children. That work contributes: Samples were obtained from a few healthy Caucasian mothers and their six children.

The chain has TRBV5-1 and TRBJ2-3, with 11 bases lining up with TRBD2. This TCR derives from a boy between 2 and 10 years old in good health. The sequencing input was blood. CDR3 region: CASSKTPGLADITDTQYF. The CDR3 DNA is TGCGCCAGCAGCAAAACCCCGGGACTAGCGGATATCACAGATACGCAGTATTTT. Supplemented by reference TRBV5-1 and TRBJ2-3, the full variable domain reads KAGVTQTPRYLIKTRGQQVTLSCSPISGHRSVSWYQQTPGQGLQFLFEYFSETQRNKGNFPGRFSGRQFSNSRSEMNVSTLELGDSALYLCASSKTPGLADITDTQYFGPGTRLTVL.